This T cell receptor (beta chain) was captured by sequencing in a study of cytotoxic CD8 clonotypes in ibrutinib-treated CLL. General study points: Rising at ibrutinib response, clonality subsequently fell back toward baseline at progression.

Depth targeted 1 in 200,000 to 1 in 1 million T cells, averaging 10x coverage per clonotype. Measured with immunoSEQ multiplex PCR; TCRdb has only the in-frame clones, and not every one. The sample includes 50,000 to 65,000 clones, less than 75% of them seen just once. Looked up from germline, CDR1 is SGHDN and CDR2 is FVKESK. V shed 8 bases, J shed 4 bases, and the junction held 3 bases outside the gene matches. This CDR3 spans 13 amino acids. With respect to this clone: No antigen is known for it.

The source is a human donor with chronic lymphocytic leukemia. V gene TRBV14 combines with J gene TRBJ1-4; 8 bases map to TRBD1. The material sequenced was PBMCs, taken after 12 months of ibrutinib treatment. CDR3 amino acids: CASDGQGNEKLFF. CDR3 DNA: TGTGCCAGCGACGGACAGGGTAATGAAAAACTGTTTTTT.